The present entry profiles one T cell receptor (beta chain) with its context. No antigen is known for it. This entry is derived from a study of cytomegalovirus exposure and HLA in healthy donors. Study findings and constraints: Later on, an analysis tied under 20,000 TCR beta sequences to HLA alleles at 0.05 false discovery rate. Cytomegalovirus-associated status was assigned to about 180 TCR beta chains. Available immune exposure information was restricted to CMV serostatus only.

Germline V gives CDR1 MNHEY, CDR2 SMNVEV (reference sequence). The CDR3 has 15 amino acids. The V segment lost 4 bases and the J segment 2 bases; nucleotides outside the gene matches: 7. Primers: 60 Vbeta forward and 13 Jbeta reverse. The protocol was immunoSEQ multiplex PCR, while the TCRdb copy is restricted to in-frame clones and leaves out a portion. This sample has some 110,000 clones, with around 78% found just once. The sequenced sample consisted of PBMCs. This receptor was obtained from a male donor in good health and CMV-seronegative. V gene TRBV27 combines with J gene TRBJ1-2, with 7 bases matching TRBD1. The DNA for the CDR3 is TGTGCCAGCAGTTCCCAGACAGGGCTAAACTATGGCTACACCTTC. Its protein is CASSSQTGLNYGYTF.